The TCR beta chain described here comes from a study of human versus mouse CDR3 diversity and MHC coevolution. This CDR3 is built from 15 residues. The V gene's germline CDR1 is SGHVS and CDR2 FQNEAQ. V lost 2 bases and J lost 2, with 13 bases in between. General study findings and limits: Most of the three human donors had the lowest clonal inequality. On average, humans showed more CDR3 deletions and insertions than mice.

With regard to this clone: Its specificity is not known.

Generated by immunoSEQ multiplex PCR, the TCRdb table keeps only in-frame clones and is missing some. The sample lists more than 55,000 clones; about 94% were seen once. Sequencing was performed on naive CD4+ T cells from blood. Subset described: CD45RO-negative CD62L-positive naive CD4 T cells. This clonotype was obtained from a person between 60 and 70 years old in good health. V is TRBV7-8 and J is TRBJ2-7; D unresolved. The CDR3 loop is CASSLRIGGAYEQYF. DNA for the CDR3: TGTGCCAGCAGCTTAAGGATCGGCGGAGCCTACGAGCAGTACTTC.